This T cell receptor (beta chain) was recovered during a study of blood T cell repertoires in COVID-19. Clones were sequenced by immunoSEQ multiplex PCR, and TCRdb holds only the in-frame ones, with some missing. The sample includes about 150,000 clones, around 83% of them seen just once. Trimming left V 0 bases short and J 8 bases short, with 5 bases between. Germline V lookup: CDR1 MNHNS, CDR2 SASEGT. This CDR3 spans 12 amino acids. The chain links TRBV6-1 to TRBJ1-5; no clear D. The sequenced sample consisted of peripheral blood. This receptor was taken from a woman in her sixties or seventies with COVID-19, enrolled during active disease. CDR3 DNA: TGTGCCAGCAGTGAAGCGGAGGAGCCCCAGCATTTT. Its translation: CASSEAEEPQHF.